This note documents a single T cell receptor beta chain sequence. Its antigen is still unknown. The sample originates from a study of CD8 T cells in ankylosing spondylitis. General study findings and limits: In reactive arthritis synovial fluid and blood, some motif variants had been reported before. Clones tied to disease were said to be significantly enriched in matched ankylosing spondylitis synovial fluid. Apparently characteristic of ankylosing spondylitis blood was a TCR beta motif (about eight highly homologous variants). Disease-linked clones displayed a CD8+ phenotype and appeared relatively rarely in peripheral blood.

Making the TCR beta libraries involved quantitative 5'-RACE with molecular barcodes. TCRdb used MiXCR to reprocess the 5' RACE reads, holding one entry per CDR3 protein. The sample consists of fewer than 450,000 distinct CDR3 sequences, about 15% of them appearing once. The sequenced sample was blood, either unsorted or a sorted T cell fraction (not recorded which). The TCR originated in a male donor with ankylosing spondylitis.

The CDR3 sequence is CASSLDLFYNEQFF. DNA of the CDR3: TGTGCCAGCAGCTTAGACCTCTTTTACAATGAGCAGTTCTTC. This sequence joins TRBV7-2 and TRBJ2-1; D is uncertain. The CDR3 spans 14 residues. Trimming left V 1 base short and J 4 bases short, with 8 bases between. The V gene's germline CDR1 is SGHTA and CDR2 FQGNSA.